This TCR beta chain was sequenced during a study of blood T cell repertoires in COVID-19. Original handling: How many nucleated cells were present was estimated from reference gene primer amplification. Measured with immunoSEQ multiplex PCR; TCRdb has only the in-frame clones, and not every one. The V and J calls and clone size come from that table; D and trimming were worked out from the DNA. The repertoire holds approximately 67,000 clones, with approximately 87% as singletons. Looked up from germline, CDR1 is SGDLS and CDR2 is YYNGEE. The V gene end was trimmed by 3 bases and the J gene end by 6 bases; junction bases not matched to a gene: 4. The CDR3 loop spans 14 amino acids.

The receptor comes from a man aged 50 to 60 with active COVID-19. Sequenced: peripheral blood. This chain links TRBV9 with TRBJ1-2; the match to TRBD1 covers 11 bases. CDR3 sequence (DNA): TGTGCCAGCAGCGCCGGACAGGGGGCTGATGGCTACACCTTC. This gives the protein CASSAGQGADGYTF.